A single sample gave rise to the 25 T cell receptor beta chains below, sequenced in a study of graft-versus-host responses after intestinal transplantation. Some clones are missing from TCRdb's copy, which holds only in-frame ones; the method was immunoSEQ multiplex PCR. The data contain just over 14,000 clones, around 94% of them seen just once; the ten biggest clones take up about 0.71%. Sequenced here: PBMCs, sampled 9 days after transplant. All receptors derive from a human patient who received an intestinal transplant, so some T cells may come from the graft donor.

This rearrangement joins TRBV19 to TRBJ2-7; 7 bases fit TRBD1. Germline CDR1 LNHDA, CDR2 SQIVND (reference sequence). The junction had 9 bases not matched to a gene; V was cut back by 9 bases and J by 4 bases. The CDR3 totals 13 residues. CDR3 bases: TGTGCCAGCTCGCTTACAGGGGTGTACGAGCAGTACTTC. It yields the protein CASSLTGVYEQYF.

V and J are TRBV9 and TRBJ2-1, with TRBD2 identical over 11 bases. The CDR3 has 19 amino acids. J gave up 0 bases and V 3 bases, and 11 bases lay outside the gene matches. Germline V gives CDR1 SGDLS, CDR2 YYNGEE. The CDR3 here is CASSGSGTSGSSSYNEQFF. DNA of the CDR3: TGTGCCAGCAGCGGATCCGGGACTAGCGGCTCCAGCTCCTACAATGAGCAGTTCTTC.

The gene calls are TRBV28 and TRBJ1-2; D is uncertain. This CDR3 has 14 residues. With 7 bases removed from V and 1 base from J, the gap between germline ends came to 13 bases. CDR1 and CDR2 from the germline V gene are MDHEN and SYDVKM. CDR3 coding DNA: TGTGCCAGCACCCCTTCGAGCCTTAACTATGGCTACACCTTC. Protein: CASTPSSLNYGYTF.

CDR3 protein: CASRRSGANYEQYF. Here the CDR3 DNA reads TGCGCCAGCAGAAGGAGCGGGGCGAACTACGAGCAGTACTTC. The V and J genes are TRBV10-2 and TRBJ2-7, with TRBD2 identical over 7 bases. V was clipped by 6 bases and J by 3 bases; unmatched bases: 8. CDR1 is WSHSY and CDR2 is SAAADI in the germline V gene. The CDR3 is 14 amino acids.

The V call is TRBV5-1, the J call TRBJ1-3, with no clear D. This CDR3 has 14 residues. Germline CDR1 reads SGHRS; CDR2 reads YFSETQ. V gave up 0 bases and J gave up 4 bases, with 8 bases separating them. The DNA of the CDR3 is TGCGCCAGCAGCTTGGGGACTGCAGGAAACACCATATATTTT. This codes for CASSLGTAGNTIYF.

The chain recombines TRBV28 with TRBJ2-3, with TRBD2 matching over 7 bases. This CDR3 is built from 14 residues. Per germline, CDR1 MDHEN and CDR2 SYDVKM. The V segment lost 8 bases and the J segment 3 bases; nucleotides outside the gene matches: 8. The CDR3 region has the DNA TGTGCCAGCGCCCGCGGGGGAAGGACAGATACGCAGTATTTT. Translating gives CASARGGRTDTQYF. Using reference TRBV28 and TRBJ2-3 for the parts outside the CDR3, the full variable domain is DVKVTQSSRYLVKRTGEKVFLECVQDMDHENMFWYRQDPGLGLRLIYFSYDVKMKEKGDIPEGYSVSREKKERFSLILESASTNQTSMYLCASARGGRTDTQYFGPGTRLTVL.

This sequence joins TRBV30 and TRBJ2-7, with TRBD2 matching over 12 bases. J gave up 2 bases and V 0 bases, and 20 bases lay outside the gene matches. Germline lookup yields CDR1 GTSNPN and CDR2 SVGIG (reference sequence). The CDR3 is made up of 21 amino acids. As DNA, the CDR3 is TGTGCCTGGAGTGTAGGGAGGGGTCTTAGGACTAGCGGGAAGGGGCCCTACGAGCAGTACTTC. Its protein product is CAWSVGRGLRTSGKGPYEQYF. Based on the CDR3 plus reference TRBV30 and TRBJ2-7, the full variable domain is SQTIHQWPATLVQPVGSPLSLECTVEGTSNPNLYWYRQAAGRGLQLLFYSVGIGQISSEVPQNLSASRPQDRQFILSSKKLLLSDSGFYLCAWSVGRGLRTSGKGPYEQYFGPGTRLTVT.

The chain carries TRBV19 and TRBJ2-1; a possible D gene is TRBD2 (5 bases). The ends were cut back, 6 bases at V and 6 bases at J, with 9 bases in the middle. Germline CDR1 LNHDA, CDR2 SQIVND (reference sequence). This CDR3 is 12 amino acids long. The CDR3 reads CASRTGFNEQFF. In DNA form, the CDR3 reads TGTGCCAGTAGAACGGGATTCAATGAGCAGTTCTTC. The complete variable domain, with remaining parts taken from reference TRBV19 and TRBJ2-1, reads DGGITQSPKYLFRKEGQNVTLSCEQNLNHDAMYWYRQDPGQGLRLIYYSQIVNDFQKGDIAEGYSVSREKKESFPLTVTSAQKNPTAFYLCASRTGFNEQFFGPGTRLTVL.

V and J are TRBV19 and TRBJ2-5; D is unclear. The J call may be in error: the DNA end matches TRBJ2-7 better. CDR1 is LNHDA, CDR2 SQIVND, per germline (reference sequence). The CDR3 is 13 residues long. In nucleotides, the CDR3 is TGTGCCAGTAGTCCCAAGTTGGCCTACGAGCAGTACTTC. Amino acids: CASSPKLAYEQYF.

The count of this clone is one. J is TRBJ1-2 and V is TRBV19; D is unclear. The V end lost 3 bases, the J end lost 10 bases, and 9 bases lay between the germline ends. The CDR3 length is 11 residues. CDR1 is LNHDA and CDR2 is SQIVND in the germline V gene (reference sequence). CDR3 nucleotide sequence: TGTGCCAGTAGTATGTCGGCTGACTACACCTTC. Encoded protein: CASSMSADYTF.

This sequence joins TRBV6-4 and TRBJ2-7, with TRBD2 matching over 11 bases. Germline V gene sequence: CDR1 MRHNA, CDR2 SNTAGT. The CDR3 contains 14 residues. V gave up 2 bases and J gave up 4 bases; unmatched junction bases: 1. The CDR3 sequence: CASSDTSGRYEQYF. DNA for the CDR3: TGTGCCAGCAGTGACACTAGCGGGAGATACGAGCAGTACTTC.

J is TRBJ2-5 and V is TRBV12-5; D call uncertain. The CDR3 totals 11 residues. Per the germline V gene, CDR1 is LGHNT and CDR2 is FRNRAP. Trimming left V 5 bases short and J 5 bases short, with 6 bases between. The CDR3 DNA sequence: TGTGCTAGTGGTCCGTCGGAGACCCAGTACTTC. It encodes CASGPSETQYF.

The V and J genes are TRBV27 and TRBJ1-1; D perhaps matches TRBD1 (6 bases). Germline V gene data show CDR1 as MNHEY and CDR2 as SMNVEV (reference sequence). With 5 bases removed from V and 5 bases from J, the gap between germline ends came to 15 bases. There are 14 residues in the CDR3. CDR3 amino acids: CASSPSGAGTEAFF. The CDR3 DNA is TGTGCCAGCAGTCCTTCGGGGGCGGGGACTGAAGCTTTCTTT.

The DNA of the CDR3 is TGTGCCAGCAGCAAAGGCTCAAGCTCCTACAATGAGCAGTTCTTC. It is translated as CASSKGSSSYNEQFF. The rearrangement joins TRBV21-1 to TRBJ2-1. TRBV21-1 is a pseudogene segment. The CDR3 extends over 15 amino acids.

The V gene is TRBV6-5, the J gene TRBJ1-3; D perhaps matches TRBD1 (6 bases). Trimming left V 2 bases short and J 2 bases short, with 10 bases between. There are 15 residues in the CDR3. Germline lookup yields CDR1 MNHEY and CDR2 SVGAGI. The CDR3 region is CASSYARGTGNTIYF. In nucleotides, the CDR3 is TGTGCCAGCAGTTACGCCAGGGGTACTGGAAACACCATATATTTT.

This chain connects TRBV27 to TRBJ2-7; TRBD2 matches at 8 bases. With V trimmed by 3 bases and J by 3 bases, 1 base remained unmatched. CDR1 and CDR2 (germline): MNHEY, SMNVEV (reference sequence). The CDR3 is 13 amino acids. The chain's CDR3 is CASSFTSGYEQYF. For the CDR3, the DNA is TGTGCCAGCAGTTTCACTAGCGGCTACGAGCAGTACTTC.

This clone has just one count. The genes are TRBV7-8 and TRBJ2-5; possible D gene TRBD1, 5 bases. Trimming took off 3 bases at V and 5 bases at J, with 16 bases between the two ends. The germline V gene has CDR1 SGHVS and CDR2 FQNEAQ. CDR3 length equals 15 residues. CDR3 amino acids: CASSFSLVSGETQYF. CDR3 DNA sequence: TGTGCCAGCAGCTTCAGCCTCGTTTCAGGGGAGACCCAGTACTTC.

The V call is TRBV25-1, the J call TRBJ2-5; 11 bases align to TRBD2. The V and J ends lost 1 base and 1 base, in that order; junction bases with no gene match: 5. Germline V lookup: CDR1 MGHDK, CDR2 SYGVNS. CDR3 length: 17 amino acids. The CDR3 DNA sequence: TGTGCCAGCAGTGAATCCTCTAGCGGGGGGCTCCAAGAGACCCAGTACTTC. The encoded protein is CASSESSSGGLQETQYF. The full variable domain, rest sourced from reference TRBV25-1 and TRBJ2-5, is EADIYQTPRYLVIGTGKKITLECSQTMGHDKMYWYQQDPGMELHLIHYSYGVNSTEKGDLSSESTVSRIRTEHFPLTLESARPSHTSQYLCASSESSSGGLQETQYFGPGTRLLVL.

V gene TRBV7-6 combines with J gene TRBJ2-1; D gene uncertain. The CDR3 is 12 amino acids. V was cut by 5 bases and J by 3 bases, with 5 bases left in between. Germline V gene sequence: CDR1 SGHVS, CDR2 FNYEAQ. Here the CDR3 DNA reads TGTGCCAGCAGCGCTGTCTACAATGAGCAGTTCTTC. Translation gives CASSAVYNEQFF.

As DNA, the CDR3 is TGTGCTAGTGGAGTTTCACACGAGCAGTACTTC. Amino acid sequence: CASGVSHEQYF. This rearrangement joins TRBV12-5 to TRBJ2-7; D uncertain. The CDR3 is 11 amino acids. Trimming stripped 6 bases from V and 5 bases from J, with 8 bases between. In germline, CDR1 is LGHNT, CDR2 FRNRAP.

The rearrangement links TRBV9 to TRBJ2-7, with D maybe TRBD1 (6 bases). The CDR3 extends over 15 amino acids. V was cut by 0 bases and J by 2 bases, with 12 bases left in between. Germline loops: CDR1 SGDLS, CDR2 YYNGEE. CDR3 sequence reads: CASSVETGRTYEQYF. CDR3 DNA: TGTGCCAGCAGCGTAGAGACAGGCCGCACCTACGAGCAGTACTTC.

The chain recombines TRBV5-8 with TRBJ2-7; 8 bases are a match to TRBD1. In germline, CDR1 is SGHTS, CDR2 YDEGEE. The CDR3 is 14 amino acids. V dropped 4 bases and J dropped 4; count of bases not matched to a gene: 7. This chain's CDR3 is CASSPAGGVYEQYF. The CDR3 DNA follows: TGTGCCAGCAGCCCGGCAGGGGGCGTTTACGAGCAGTACTTC.

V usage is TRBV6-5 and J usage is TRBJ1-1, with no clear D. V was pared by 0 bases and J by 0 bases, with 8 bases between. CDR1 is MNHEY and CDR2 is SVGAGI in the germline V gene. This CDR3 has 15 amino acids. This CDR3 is CASSYSKQMNTEAFF. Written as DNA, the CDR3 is TGTGCCAGCAGTTACTCGAAACAGATGAACACTGAAGCTTTCTTT.

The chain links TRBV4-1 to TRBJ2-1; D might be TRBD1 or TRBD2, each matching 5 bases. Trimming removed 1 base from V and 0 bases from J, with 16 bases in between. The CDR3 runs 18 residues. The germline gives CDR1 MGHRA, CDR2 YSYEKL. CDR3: CASSQAPFWGSSYNEQFF. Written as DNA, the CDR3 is TGCGCCAGCAGCCAAGCCCCCTTTTGGGGGAGCTCCTACAATGAGCAGTTCTTC.

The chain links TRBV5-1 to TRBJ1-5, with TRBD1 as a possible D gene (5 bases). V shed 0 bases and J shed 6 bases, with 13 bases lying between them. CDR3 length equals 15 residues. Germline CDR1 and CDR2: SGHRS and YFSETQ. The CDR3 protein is CASSLGGNGGQPQHF. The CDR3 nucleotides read TGCGCCAGCAGCTTGGGGGGCAACGGCGGTCAGCCCCAGCATTTT.